The 14 T cell receptor beta chains given below trace back to one sample, sequenced in a study of control samples from healthy donors and cancer patients. Sequencing was performed with immunoSEQ multiplex PCR; in TCRdb, only in-frame clones are kept and a portion is missing. This sample carries some 82,000 clones, around 83% of them seen once, and the ten largest clones take roughly 12%. Sequenced material: PBMCs. The receptor source for this set is a man in his 60s with head and neck cancer.

This chain connects TRBV28 to TRBJ1-1; D gene ambiguous. V was trimmed by 4 bases and J by 2 bases, leaving 5 bases between them. There are 12 residues in the CDR3. Germline CDR1 is MDHEN and CDR2 is SYDVKM. The CDR3 here is CASSSHNTEAFF. The CDR3 DNA reads as TGTGCCAGCAGTTCCCACAACACTGAAGCTTTCTTT.

The chain recombines TRBV5-1 with TRBJ2-3, with 9 bases identical to TRBD1. Germline V lookup: CDR1 SGHRS, CDR2 YFSETQ. V lost 3 bases and J lost 6; bases outside the gene matches: 8. This CDR3 contains 15 residues. CDR3 DNA sequence: TGCGCCAGCAGCTCAACAGGGGGCGAATATGATACGCAGTATTTT. Translation: CASSSTGGEYDTQYF. Complete variable domain (other parts from reference TRBV5-1 and TRBJ2-3): KAGVTQTPRYLIKTRGQQVTLSCSPISGHRSVSWYQQTPGQGLQFLFEYFSETQRNKGNFPGRFSGRQFSNSRSEMNVSTLELGDSALYLCASSSTGGEYDTQYFGPGTRLTVL.

This sequence joins TRBV5-5 and TRBJ2-3, with TRBD2 matching 13 bases. The V gene's germline CDR1 is SGHKS and CDR2 YYEKEE (reference sequence). The length of the CDR3 is 16 residues. V lost 4 bases to trimming and J lost 2 bases; unmatched junction nucleotides: 4. The CDR3 is CASSPGLAGFTDTQYF. The DNA of the CDR3 is TGTGCCAGCAGCCCGGGACTAGCGGGATTCACAGATACGCAGTATTTT. Full variable domain (missing parts from reference TRBV5-5 and TRBJ2-3): DAGVTQSPTHLIKTRGQQVTLRCSPISGHKSVSWYQQVLGQGPQFIFQYYEKEERGRGNFPDRFSARQFPNYSSELNVNALLLGDSALYLCASSPGLAGFTDTQYFGPGTRLTVL.

This clone appeared once. J is TRBJ1-2 and V is TRBV5-5; D is possibly TRBD1 (6 bases). This CDR3 contains 17 residues. V dropped 0 bases and J dropped 0 bases, with 15 bases sitting between them. Germline lookup yields CDR1 SGHKS and CDR2 YYEKEE (reference sequence). This chain's CDR3 is CASSLAWAGESNYGYTF. CDR3 nucleotide sequence: TGTGCCAGCAGCTTGGCATGGGCAGGGGAATCTAACTATGGCTACACCTTC.

The chain recombines TRBV19 with TRBJ1-2; D might be TRBD1 (5 bases). The V and J ends lost 7 bases and 3 bases respectively, with 18 bases between them. The germline CDR1 and CDR2 sequences are LNHDA and SQIVND (reference sequence). The CDR3 length is 15 residues. CDR3 in DNA: TGTGCCAGTACGAAACGGGGGGAGTACTACTATGGCTACACCTTC. Translating it yields CASTKRGEYYYGYTF.

The rearrangement links TRBV5-6 to TRBJ1-1; TRBD1 might be the D (6 bases). The CDR3 consists of 14 residues. V lost 4 bases to trimming and J lost 8 bases, with 18 bases between them. The V gene's germline CDR1 is SGHDT and CDR2 YYEEEE. DNA for the CDR3: TGTGCCAGCAGCCCCCTTTCCGGGGGCAGAGAAGCTTTCTTT. It translates to CASSPLSGGREAFF.

The V call is TRBV6-1, the J call TRBJ2-3; TRBD2 agrees at 7 bases. This CDR3 is built from 16 residues. Germline V CDR1 and CDR2: MNHNS, SASEGT. Unmatched junction bases numbered 6, after V lost 3 bases and J lost 0 bases. Here the CDR3 reads CASSDPSGRSTDTQYF. The CDR3 DNA follows: TGTGCCAGCAGTGACCCTAGCGGACGTAGCACAGATACGCAGTATTTT.

CDR3 sequence: CASSYGLLGDNEQFF. In DNA, the CDR3 is TGTGCCAGCAGTTACGGACTCCTCGGGGACAATGAGCAGTTCTTC. The V gene is TRBV6-5, the J gene TRBJ2-1, with D possibly TRBD2 on 5 matching bases. Trimming took 2 bases from V and 5 from J, leaving 13 bases between them. From germline, CDR1 is MNHEY and CDR2 SVGAGI. The CDR3 is 15 residues long.

This sequence joins TRBV15 and TRBJ1-3; 8 bases align to TRBD1. Germline CDR1 reads LNHNV; CDR2 reads YYDKDF (reference sequence). V lost 1 base, J lost 4 bases, and 9 bases stayed unmatched. CDR3 size: 17 residues. CDR3 bases: TGTGCCACCAGCAGAGGTGGTGACAGGGGATCCGGAAACACCATATATTTT. Its translation: CATSRGGDRGSGNTIYF.

J is TRBJ2-5 and V is TRBV19; 12 bases are shared with TRBD1. Germline CDR1 reads LNHDA; CDR2 reads SQIVND (reference sequence). V dropped 7 bases and J dropped 5; count of bases not matched to a gene: 11. The CDR3 length is 16 residues. CDR3 sequence reads: CASTQSGTGGRETQYF. DNA for the CDR3: TGTGCCAGTACCCAAAGTGGGACAGGGGGCCGGGAGACCCAGTACTTC.

The J gene is TRBJ2-1, the V gene TRBV5-4; D is unresolved. Trimming removed 0 bases from V and 6 bases from J, with 4 bases in between. This CDR3 contains 12 residues. Germline V gives CDR1 SGHNT, CDR2 YYREEE (reference sequence). CDR3: CASSLDSNEQFF. The DNA of the CDR3 is TGTGCCAGCAGCTTGGACAGCAATGAGCAGTTCTTC. The complete variable domain, with remaining parts taken from reference TRBV5-4 and TRBJ2-1, reads ETGVTQSPTHLIKTRGQQVTLRCSSQSGHNTVSWYQQALGQGPQFIFQYYREEENGRGNFPPRFSGLQFPNYSSELNVNALELDDSALYLCASSLDSNEQFFGPGTRLTVL.

This chain links TRBV5-1 with TRBJ2-1, with 10 bases aligning to TRBD1. V shed 5 bases and J 3 bases; nucleotides not matched to a gene: 5. CDR3 length: 15 amino acids. Germline V CDR1 and CDR2: SGHRS, YFSETQ. CDR3 nucleotides: TGCGCCAGCAGGGCCGGGACAGGGGACTACAATGAGCAGTTCTTC. Its translation is CASRAGTGDYNEQFF.

This chain uses TRBV4-2 with TRBJ2-2; TRBD1 matches 8 bases. CDR3 length: 16 amino acids. V dropped 4 bases and J dropped 2; count of bases not matched to a gene: 6. CDR1 is LGHNA and CDR2 is YNFKEQ in the germline V gene. The CDR3 nucleotides read TGTGCCAGCAGCCGATTCGACAGGGGTAACACCGGGGAGCTGTTTTTT. This gives the protein CASSRFDRGNTGELFF.

The chain uses TRBV5-1 and TRBJ2-3; TRBD2 is a possible D gene (6 bases). This CDR3 comprises 15 residues. The germline CDR1 and CDR2 sequences are SGHRS and YFSETQ. V was cut by 0 bases and J by 1 base, with 9 bases left in between. The CDR3 nucleotides read TGCGCCAGCAGCTTGGCCGGGGAGGGCACAGATACGCAGTATTTT. Protein product: CASSLAGEGTDTQYF.